These 9 T cell receptor beta chains came from one sample sequenced in a study of control samples from healthy donors and cancer patients. The repertoire was sequenced with immunoSEQ multiplex PCR; TCRdb's copy has only in-frame clones and lacks some. The sample shows more than 95,000 clones, over 75% of them seen only once. The sample consisted of blood. The receptors come from a man in his sixties in good health.

This sequence joins TRBV6-5 and TRBJ2-2; D may be TRBD1 or TRBD2 (6 bases each). V was cut by 10 bases and J by 5 bases, with 17 bases left in between. Germline values: CDR1 MNHEY, CDR2 SVGAGI. This CDR3 comprises 14 residues. The CDR3 sequence: CAIQLGGRTGELFF. As DNA, the CDR3 is TGTGCCATCCAGCTGGGGGGCCGTACCGGGGAGCTGTTTTTT.

This chain joins TRBV7-2 and TRBJ2-2; D perhaps matches TRBD2 (5 bases). Trimming took off 8 bases at V and 5 bases at J, with 15 bases between the two ends. The CDR3 totals 14 residues. Germline CDR1 SGHTA, CDR2 FQGNSA. The CDR3 DNA is TGTGCCAGCTCCCCTGACTATTCAACCGGGGAGCTGTTTTTT. This sequence encodes CASSPDYSTGELFF.

The chain has TRBV7-2 and TRBJ1-6; D ambiguous. CDR1 and CDR2 (germline): SGHTA, FQGNSA. This CDR3 region has 13 residues. The V gene lost 2 bases and the J gene lost 9 bases, with 8 bases spanning the gap. In DNA form, the CDR3 reads TGTGCCAGCAGCTTAAATCCTACTTCACCCCTCCACTTT. Translating gives CASSLNPTSPLHF.

Points on this clone: Other DNA sequences in the sample encode the same CDR3. This rearrangement joins TRBV12-3 or TRBV12-4 to TRBJ1-1; D is undetermined. The CDR3 consists of 12 residues. Trimming removed 3 bases from V and 7 bases from J, with 9 bases in between. The CDR3 DNA reads TGTGCCAGCAGTTTCGTTGGCAGTGAAGCTTTCTTT. It codes for CASSFVGSEAFF.

CDR3 DNA sequence: TGTGCCAGCAGCTTAGGCCAGGGGGCAGGGGAGACCCAGTACTTC. Translated, it gives CASSLGQGAGETQYF. This chain joins TRBV11-2 and TRBJ2-5; 8 bases agree with TRBD1. Germline loops: CDR1 SGHAT, CDR2 FQNNGV. V shed 1 base, J shed 5 bases, and the junction held 6 bases outside the gene matches. There are 15 residues in the CDR3.

The genes are TRBV24-1 and TRBJ2-3; a possible D gene is TRBD1 (5 bases). V lost 11 bases, J lost 1 base, and 9 bases lay in between. In germline, CDR1 is KGHDR, CDR2 SFDVKD. The CDR3 is made up of 12 amino acids. Written as DNA, the CDR3 is TGTGCCATCTCACAGGGCACAGATACGCAGTATTTT. Amino acid sequence: CAISQGTDTQYF.

A remark on this clone: The sample holds other DNA sequences that translate to the same CDR3. The chain carries TRBV6-6 and TRBJ1-5; no clear D gene. The CDR3 loop spans 13 amino acids. Germline V gives CDR1 MNHNY, CDR2 SVGAGI (reference sequence). The V end lost 0 bases, the J end lost 6 bases, and 6 bases lay between the germline ends. Here the CDR3 DNA reads TGTGCCAGCAGTTACTCGAGGGCTCAGCCCCAGCATTTT. As protein: CASSYSRAQPQHF.

With respect to this clone: In the same sample, other DNA sequences code for this CDR3. This chain connects TRBV24-1 to TRBJ1-4; 9 bases are shared with TRBD1. Germline loops: CDR1 KGHDR, CDR2 SFDVKD. V shed 3 bases and J 5 bases; nucleotides not matched to a gene: 3. The CDR3 runs to 15 residues. This chain's CDR3 is CATSDPGQGNEKLFF. The CDR3 nucleotides read TGTGCCACCAGTGATCCGGGACAGGGCAATGAAAAACTGTTTTTT.

The V gene is TRBV2, the J gene TRBJ1-1, with D unresolved. CDR1 and CDR2 from the germline V gene are SNHLY and FYNNEI. With 1 base removed from V and 0 bases from J, the gap between germline ends came to 9 bases. This CDR3 is 15 amino acids long. In DNA form, the CDR3 reads TGTGCCAGCAGTGAAGGCAGAAACATGAACACTGAAGCTTTCTTT. Protein product: CASSEGRNMNTEAFF.